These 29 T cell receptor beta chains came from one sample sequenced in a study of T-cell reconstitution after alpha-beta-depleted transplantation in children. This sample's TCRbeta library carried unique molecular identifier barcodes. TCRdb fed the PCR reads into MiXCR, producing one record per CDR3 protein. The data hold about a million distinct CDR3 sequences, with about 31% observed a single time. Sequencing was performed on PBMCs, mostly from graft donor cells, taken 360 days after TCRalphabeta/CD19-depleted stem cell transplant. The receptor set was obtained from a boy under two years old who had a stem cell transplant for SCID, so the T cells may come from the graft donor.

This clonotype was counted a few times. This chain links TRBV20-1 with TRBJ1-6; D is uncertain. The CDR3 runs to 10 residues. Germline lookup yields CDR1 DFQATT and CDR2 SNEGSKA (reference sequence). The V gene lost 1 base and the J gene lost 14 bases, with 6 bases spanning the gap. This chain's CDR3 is CSARAVSLHF. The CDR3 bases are TGCAGTGCTAGAGCGGTATCCCTCCACTTT.

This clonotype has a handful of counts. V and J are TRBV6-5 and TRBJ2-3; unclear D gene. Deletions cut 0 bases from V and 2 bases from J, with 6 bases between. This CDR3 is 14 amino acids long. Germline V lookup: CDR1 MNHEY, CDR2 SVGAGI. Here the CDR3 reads CASSYSTDTDTQYF. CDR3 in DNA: TGTGCCAGCAGTTACTCGACCGACACAGATACGCAGTATTTT.

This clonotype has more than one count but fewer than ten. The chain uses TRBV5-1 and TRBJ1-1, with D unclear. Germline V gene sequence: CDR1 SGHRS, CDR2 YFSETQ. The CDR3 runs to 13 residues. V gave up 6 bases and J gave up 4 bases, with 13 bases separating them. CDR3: CASKEGAGTEAFF. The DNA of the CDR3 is TGCGCCAGCAAAGAGGGTGCGGGCACTGAAGCTTTCTTT.

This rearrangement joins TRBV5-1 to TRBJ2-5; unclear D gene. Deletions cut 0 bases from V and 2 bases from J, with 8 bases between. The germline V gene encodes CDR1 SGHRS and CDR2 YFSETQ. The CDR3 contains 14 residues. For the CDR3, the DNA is TGCGCCAGCAGCTTGGGTTTTGATCAAGAGACCCAGTACTTC. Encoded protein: CASSLGFDQETQYF.

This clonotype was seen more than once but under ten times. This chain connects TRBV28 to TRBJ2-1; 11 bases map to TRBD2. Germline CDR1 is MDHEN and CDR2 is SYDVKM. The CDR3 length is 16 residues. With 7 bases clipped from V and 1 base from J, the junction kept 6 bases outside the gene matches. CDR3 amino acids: CASTTSGGRSYNEQFF. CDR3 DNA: TGTGCCAGCACAACTAGCGGGGGACGGTCCTACAATGAGCAGTTCTTC.

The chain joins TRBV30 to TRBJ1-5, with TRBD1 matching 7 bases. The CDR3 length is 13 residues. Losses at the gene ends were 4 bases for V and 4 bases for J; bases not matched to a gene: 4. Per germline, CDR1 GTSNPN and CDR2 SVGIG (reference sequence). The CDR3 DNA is TGTGCCTGGAAAGAACAGGGGAATCAGCCCCAGCATTTT. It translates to CAWKEQGNQPQHF.

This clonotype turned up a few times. As DNA, the CDR3 is TGCGCCAGCAGCTTGTTCGGCAAGGACTTAGCTAACTATGGCTACACCTTC. This translates into CASSLFGKDLANYGYTF. The chain uses TRBV5-1 and TRBJ1-2, with D uncertain. Germline values: CDR1 SGHRS, CDR2 YFSETQ. Trimming shortened V by 1 base and J by 0 bases, and 16 bases separated the two germline ends. The CDR3 totals 17 residues.

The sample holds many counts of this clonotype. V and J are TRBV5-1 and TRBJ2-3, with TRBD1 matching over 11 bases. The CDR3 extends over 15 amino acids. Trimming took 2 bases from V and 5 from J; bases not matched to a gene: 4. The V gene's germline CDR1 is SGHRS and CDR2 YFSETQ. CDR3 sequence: CASSLGQGARDTQYF. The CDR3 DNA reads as TGCGCCAGCAGCTTAGGACAGGGGGCTCGAGATACGCAGTATTTT.

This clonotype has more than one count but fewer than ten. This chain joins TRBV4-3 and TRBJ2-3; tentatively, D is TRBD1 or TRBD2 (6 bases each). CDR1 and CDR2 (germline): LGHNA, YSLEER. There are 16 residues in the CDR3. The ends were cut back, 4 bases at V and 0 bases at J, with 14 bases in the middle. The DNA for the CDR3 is TGCGCCAGCAGCCCCGGGGGCCGATGGAGCACAGATACGCAGTATTTT. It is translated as CASSPGGRWSTDTQYF.

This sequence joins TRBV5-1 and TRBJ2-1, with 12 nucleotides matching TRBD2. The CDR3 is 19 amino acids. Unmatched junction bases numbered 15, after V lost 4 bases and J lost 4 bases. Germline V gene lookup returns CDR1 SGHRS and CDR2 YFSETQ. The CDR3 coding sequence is TGCGCCAGCAGCCCGGGACTAGCGGGTTATCCCTTTCGGTACAATGAGCAGTTCTTC. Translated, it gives CASSPGLAGYPFRYNEQFF.

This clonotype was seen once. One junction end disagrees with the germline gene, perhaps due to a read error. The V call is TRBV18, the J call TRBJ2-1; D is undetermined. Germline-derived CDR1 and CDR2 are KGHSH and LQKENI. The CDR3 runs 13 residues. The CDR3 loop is CASSPMTDNEQFF. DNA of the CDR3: TGTGCAAGCTCACCGATGACCGACAATGAGCAGTTCTTC.

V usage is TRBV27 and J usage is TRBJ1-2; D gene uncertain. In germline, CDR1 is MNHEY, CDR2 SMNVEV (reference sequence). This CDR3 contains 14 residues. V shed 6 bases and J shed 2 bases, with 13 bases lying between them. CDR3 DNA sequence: TGTGCCAGCAGCCCGTCGGGGAAGAACTATGGCTACACCTTC. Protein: CASSPSGKNYGYTF.

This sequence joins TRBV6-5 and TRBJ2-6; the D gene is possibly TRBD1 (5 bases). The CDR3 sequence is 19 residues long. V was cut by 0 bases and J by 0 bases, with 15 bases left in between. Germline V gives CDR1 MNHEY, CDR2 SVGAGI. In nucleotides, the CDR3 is TGTGCCAGCAGTTACTCCCCCTGGCAGGGTAGCTCTGGGGCCAACGTCCTGACTTTC. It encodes CASSYSPWQGSSGANVLTF.

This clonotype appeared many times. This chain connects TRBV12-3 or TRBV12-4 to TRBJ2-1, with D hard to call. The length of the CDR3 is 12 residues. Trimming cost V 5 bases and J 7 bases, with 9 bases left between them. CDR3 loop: CASSPTGNEQFF. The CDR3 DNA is TGTGCCAGCAGTCCGACTGGGAATGAGCAGTTCTTC.

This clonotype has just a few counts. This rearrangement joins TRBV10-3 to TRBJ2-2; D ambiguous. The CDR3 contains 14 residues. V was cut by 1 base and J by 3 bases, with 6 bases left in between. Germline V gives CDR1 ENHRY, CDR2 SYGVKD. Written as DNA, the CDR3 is TGTGCCATCAGTGAGTACGAAGACACCGGGGAGCTGTTTTTT. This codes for CAISEYEDTGELFF.

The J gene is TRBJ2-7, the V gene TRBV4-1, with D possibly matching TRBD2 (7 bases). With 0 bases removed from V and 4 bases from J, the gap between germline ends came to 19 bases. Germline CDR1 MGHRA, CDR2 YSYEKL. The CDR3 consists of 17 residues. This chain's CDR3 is CASSQDRGGGAVYEQYF. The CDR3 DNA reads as TGCGCCAGCAGCCAAGATCGAGGGGGGGGCGCGGTGTACGAGCAGTACTTC.

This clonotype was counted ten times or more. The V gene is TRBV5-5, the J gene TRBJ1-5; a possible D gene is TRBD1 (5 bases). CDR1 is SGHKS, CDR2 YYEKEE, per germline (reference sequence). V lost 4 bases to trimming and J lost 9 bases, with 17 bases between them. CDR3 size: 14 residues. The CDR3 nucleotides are TGTGCCAGCAGCCTAAGGGACGGAGATCGGCCCCAGCATTTT. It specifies CASSLRDGDRPQHF.

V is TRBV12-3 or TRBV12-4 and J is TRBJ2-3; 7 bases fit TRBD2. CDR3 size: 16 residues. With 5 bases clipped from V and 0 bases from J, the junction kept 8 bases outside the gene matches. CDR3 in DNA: TGTGCCAGCAGTCGCGGGGGACCTTCTAGCACAGATACGCAGTATTTT. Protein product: CASSRGGPSSTDTQYF.

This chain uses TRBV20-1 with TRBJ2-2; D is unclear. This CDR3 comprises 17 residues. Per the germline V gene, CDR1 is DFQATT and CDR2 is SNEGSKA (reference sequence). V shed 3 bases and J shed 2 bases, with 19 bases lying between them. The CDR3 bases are TGCAGTGCTAGGGTCCTCCTCGGGCCGTTAAACACCGGGGAGCTGTTTTTT. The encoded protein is CSARVLLGPLNTGELFF.

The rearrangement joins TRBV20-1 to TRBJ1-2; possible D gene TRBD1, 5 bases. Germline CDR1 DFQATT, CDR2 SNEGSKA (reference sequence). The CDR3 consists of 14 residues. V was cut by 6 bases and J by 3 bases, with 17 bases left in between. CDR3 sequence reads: CSARPGQGHYGYTF. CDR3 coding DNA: TGCAGTGCCCGTCCCGGGCAGGGTCACTATGGCTACACCTTC.

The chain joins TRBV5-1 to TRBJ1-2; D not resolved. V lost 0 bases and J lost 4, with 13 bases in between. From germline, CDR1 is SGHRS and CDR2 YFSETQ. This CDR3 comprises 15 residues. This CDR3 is CASSLATPVVYGYTF. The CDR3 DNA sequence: TGCGCCAGCAGCTTGGCCACCCCGGTCGTCTATGGCTACACCTTC.

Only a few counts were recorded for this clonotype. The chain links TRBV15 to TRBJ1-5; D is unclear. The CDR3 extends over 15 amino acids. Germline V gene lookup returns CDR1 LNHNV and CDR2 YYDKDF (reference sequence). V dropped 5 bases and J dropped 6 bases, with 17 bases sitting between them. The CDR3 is CATSSRTRGVQPQHF. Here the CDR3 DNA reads TGTGCCACCAGCTCCCGGACCCGGGGAGTTCAGCCCCAGCATTTT. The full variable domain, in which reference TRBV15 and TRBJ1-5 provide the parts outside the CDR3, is DAMVIQNPRYQVTQFGKPVTLSCSQTLNHNVMYWYQQKSSQAPKLLFHYYDKDFNNEADTPDNFQSRRPNTSFCFLDIRSPGLGDTAMYLCATSSRTRGVQPQHFGDGTRLSIL.

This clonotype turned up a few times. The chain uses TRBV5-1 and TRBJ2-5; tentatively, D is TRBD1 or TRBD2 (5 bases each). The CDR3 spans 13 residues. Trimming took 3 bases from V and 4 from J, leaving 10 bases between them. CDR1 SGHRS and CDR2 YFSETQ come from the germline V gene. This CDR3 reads CASSSFGGETQYF. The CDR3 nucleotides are TGCGCCAGCAGCTCCTTTGGGGGAGAGACCCAGTACTTC.

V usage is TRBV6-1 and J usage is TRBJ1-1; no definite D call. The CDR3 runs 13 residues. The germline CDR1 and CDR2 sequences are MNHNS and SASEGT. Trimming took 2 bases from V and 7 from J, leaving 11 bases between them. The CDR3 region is CASSELWWSEAFF. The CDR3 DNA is TGTGCCAGCAGTGAACTATGGTGGAGTGAAGCTTTCTTT.

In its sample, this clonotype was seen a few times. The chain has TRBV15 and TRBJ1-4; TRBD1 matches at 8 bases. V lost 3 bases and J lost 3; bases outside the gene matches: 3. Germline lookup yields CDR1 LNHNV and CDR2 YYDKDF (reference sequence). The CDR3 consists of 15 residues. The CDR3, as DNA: TGTGCCACCAGCAGGACGACAGGGGCTAATGAAAAACTGTTTTTT. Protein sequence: CATSRTTGANEKLFF.

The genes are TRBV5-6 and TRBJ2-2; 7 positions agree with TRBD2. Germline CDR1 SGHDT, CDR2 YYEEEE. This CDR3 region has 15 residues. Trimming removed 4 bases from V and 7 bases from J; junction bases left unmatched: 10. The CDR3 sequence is CASSLSGEWVGELFF. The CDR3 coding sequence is TGTGCCAGCAGCCTAAGCGGGGAATGGGTCGGGGAGCTGTTTTTT.

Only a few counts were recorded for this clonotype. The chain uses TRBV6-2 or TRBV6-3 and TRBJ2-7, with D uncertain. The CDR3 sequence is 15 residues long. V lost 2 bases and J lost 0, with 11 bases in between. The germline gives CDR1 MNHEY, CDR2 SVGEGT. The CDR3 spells CASSYRTFSSYEQYF. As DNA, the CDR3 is TGTGCCAGCAGTTACAGGACGTTTAGCTCCTACGAGCAGTACTTC.

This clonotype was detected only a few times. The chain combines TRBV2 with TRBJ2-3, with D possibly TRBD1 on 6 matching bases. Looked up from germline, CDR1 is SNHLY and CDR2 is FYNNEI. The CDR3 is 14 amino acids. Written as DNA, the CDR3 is TGTGCAACAGCGGCTCAAGGGGGTACAGATACGCAGTATTTT. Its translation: CATAAQGGTDTQYF.

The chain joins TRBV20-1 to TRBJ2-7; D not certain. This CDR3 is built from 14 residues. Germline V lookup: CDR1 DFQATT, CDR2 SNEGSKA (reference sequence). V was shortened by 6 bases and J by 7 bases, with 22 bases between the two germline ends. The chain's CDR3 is CSASPRGRVREQYF. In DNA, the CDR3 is TGCAGTGCCAGTCCCCGCGGTCGGGTGCGAGAGCAGTACTTC.